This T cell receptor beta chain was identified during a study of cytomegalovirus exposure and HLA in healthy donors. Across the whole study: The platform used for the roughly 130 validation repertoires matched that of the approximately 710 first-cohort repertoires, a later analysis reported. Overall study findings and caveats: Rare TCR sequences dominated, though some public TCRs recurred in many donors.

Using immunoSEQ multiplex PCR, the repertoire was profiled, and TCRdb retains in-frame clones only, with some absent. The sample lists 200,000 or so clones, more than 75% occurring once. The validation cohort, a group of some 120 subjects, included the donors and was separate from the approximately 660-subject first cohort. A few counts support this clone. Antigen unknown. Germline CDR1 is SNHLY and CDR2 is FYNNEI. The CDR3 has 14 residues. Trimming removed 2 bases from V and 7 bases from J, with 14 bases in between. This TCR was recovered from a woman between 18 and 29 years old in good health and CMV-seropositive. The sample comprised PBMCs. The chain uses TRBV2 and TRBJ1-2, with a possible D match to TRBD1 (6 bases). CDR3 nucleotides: TGTGCCAGCAGTGAACCACGGGGGGCGGGTGGCTACACCTTC. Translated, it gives CASSEPRGAGGYTF.